The source of this TCR beta chain is a study of T cell repertoires in cytomegalovirus infection. Study overall: CMV infection and matching HLA type were both indicated by public TCR beta signatures. Study-wide results and caveats: The study found HLA-C-restricted CMV-specific TCR beta clonotypes dominating the ex vivo response.

V was cut by 3 bases and J by 3 bases, with 12 bases left in between. Germline V gives CDR1 SQVTM, CDR2 ANQGSEA. The length of the CDR3 is 14 residues. TCRdb processed the reads anew with MiXCR; each CDR3 protein has one entry. This sample has 160,000 or so distinct CDR3 sequences, with under 20% found just once. This clonotype was picked up a small number of times. Its antigen is still unknown. This TCR was recovered from a human donor in good health (CMV status not recorded). Some clones in this sample may be carry-over from other donors' samples. This chain joins TRBV29-1 and TRBJ2-1; maybe TRBD2 (5 bases). Sequenced sample: CD8+ T cells from PBMCs. The CDR3: CSVDGGSGYNEQFF. The DNA of the CDR3 is TGCAGCGTTGACGGTGGGAGCGGCTACAATGAGCAGTTCTTC.